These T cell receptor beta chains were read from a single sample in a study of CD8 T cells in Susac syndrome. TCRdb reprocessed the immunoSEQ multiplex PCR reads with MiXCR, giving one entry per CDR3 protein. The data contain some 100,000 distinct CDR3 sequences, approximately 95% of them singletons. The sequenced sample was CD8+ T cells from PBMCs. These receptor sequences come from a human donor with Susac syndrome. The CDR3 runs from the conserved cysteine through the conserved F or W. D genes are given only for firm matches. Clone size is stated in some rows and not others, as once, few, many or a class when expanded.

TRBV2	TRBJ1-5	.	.	CASSEIWVYGQPQHF	TGTGCCAGCAGTGAAATCTGGGTATACGGTCAGCCCCAGCATTTT
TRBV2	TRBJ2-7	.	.	CASIADYPTRNYEQYF	TGTGCCAGCATCGCGGACTACCCGACACGGAACTACGAGCAGTACTTC
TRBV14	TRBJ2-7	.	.	CASSQVLGTNTYEQYF	TGTGCCAGCAGCCAAGTATTGGGGACAAATACCTACGAGCAGTACTTC
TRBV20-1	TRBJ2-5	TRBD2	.	CSARALAGVSETQYF	TGCAGTGCTAGAGCGCTAGCGGGAGTCTCAGAGACCCAGTACTTC
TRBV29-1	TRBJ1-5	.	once	CSVAQGNQPQHF	TGCAGCGTTGCACAGGGCAATCAGCCCCAGCATTTT
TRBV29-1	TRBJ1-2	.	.	CSVGGQSYSHGYTF	TGCAGCGTTGGGGGGCAGTCCTATTCTCACGGCTACACCTTC
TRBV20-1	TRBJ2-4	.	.	CSAFPGRGDIQYF	TGCAGTGCTTTCCCGGGCCGAGGAGACATTCAGTACTTC
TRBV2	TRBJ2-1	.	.	CASSFGSSYNEQFF	TGTGCCAGCAGCTTCGGAAGCTCCTACAATGAGCAGTTCTTC
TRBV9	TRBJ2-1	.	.	CASSGLRTHNEQFF	TGTGCCAGCAGCGGACTTAGAACCCACAATGAGCAGTTCTTC
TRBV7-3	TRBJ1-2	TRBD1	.	CASSLDRGNGYTF	TGTGCCAGCAGCCTCGACAGGGGGAATGGCTACACCTTC
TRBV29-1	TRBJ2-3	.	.	CSVGNVRLGTQYF	TGCAGCGTGGGGAACGTGAGGCTAGGTACGCAGTATTTT
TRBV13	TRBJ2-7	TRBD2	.	CASSPPTGTSVHEQYF	TGTGCCAGCAGCCCTCCAACCGGGACTAGCGTCCACGAGCAGTACTTC
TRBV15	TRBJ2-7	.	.	CATSRDRAHEQYF	TGTGCCACCAGCAGAGACAGGGCCCACGAGCAGTACTTC
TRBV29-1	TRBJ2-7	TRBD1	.	CSVEVGTGSYEQYF	TGCAGCGTTGAAGTCGGGACAGGCTCCTACGAGCAGTACTTC
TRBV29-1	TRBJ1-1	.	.	CSVLRRAGKMNTEAFF	TGCAGCGTTCTGAGGAGGGCAGGGAAAATGAACACTGAAGCTTTCTTT
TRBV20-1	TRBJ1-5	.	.	CSATPSVHQPQHF	TGCAGTGCAACCCCCAGCGTTCATCAGCCCCAGCATTTT
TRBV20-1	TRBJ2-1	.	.	CSATVSYNEQFF	TGCAGTGCTACAGTGTCTTACAATGAGCAGTTCTTC
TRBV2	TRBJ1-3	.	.	CASIRTSGNTIYF	TGTGCCAGCATACGGACTTCTGGAAACACCATATATTTT
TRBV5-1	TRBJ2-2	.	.	CASRMSGELFF	TGCGCCAGCAGGATGAGCGGGGAGCTGTTTTTT
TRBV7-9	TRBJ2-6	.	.	CASSLPEGGANVLTF	TGTGCCAGCAGCTTACCAGAGGGTGGGGCCAACGTCCTGACTTTC
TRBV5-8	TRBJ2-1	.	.	CASRTAFYNEQFF	TGTGCCAGCAGGACGGCTTTCTACAATGAGCAGTTCTTC
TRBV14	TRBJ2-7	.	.	CASSPASGFEQYF	TGTGCCAGCAGCCCGGCATCGGGGTTCGAGCAGTACTTC
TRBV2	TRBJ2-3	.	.	CASNRIYPGRGGSTDTQYF	TGTGCCAGCAATCGTATTTATCCTGGTCGCGGAGGGAGCACAGATACGCAGTATTTT
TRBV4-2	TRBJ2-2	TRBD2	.	CASSRELAGLNTGELFF	TGTGCCAGCAGCCGAGAACTAGCGGGACTGAACACCGGGGAGCTGTTTTTT
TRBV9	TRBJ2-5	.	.	CASSSGSLGMETQYF	TGTGCCAGCAGCTCCGGGTCCTTAGGAATGGAGACCCAGTACTTC
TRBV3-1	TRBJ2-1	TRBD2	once	CASSQVWRREGRYNEQFF	TGTGCCAGCAGCCAAGTTTGGAGGCGGGAGGGCCGATACAATGAGCAGTTCTTC
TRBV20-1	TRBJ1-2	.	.	CSARDFFPGTFGYTF	TGCAGTGCTAGAGATTTCTTTCCAGGGACCTTTGGCTACACCTTC
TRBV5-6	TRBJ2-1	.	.	CASSPGFGSYNEQFF	TGTGCCAGCTCCCCCGGATTCGGGTCCTACAATGAGCAGTTCTTC
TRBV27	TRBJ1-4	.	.	CASSEGAANEKLFF	TGTGCCAGCAGCGAAGGGGCAGCTAATGAAAAACTGTTTTTT
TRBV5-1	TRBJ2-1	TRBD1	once	CASSPDRGRQVYNEQFF	TGCGCCAGCAGCCCCGACAGGGGAAGACAAGTCTACAATGAGCAGTTCTTC
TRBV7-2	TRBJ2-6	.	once	CASSPQGFSGANVLTF	TGTGCCAGCAGCCCCCAGGGGTTCTCTGGGGCCAACGTCCTGACTTTC
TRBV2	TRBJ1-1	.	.	CASSGGGVGTEAFF	TGTGCCAGCAGTGGGGGGGGAGTCGGCACTGAAGCTTTCTTT
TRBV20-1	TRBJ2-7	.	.	CSGGQPPDSYEQYF	TGCAGTGGGGGACAACCACCCGACTCCTACGAGCAGTACTTC
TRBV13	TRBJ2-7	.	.	CASSPRVKGTEQYF	TGTGCCAGCAGCCCGCGGGTGAAGGGGACCGAGCAGTACTTC
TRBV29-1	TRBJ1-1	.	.	CSVETGWGTEAFF	TGCAGCGTTGAAACAGGATGGGGCACTGAAGCTTTCTTT
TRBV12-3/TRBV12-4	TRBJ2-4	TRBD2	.	CASSGLVGDIQYF	TGTGCCAGCAGCGGACTAGTGGGGGACATTCAGTACTTC
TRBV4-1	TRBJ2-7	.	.	CASSQPIRGREQYF	TGCGCCAGCAGCCAACCCATACGGGGAAGGGAGCAGTACTTC
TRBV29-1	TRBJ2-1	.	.	CSVTSGPSSYNEQFF	TGCAGCGTTACAAGCGGCCCAAGCTCCTACAATGAGCAGTTCTTC
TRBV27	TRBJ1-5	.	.	CASRNFGTADNQPQHF	TGTGCCAGCAGGAATTTCGGGACGGCCGACAATCAGCCCCAGCATTTT
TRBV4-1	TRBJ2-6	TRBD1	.	CASSLGQGTPGANVLTF	TGCGCCAGCAGCCTTGGACAGGGGACTCCTGGGGCCAACGTCCTGACTTTC
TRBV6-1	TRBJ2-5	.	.	CASRHRDPEGLGETQYF	TGTGCCAGCAGACACCGGGACCCTGAGGGGTTGGGGGAGACCCAGTACTTC
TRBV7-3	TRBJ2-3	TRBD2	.	CASSSTSGFADTQYF	TGTGCCAGCAGCTCAACTAGCGGGTTTGCAGATACGCAGTATTTT
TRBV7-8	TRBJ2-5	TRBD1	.	CASSKWTGGLETQYF	TGTGCCAGCAGCAAATGGACAGGGGGCTTGGAGACCCAGTACTTC
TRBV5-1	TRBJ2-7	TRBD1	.	CASSLEGQGIYEQYF	TGCGCCAGCAGCTTGGAAGGACAGGGTATCTACGAGCAGTACTTC
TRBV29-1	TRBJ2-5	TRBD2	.	CSVDAGGGGETQYF	TGCAGCGTTGACGCGGGGGGCGGTGGAGAGACCCAGTACTTC
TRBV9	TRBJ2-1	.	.	CASSPDSGRYNEQFF	TGTGCCAGCAGCCCGGACAGCGGCCGGTACAATGAGCAGTTCTTC
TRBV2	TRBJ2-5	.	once	CASSPTGYQETQYF	TGTGCCAGCAGCCCCACGGGGTACCAAGAGACCCAGTACTTC
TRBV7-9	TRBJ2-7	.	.	CASSEPASGYEQYF	TGTGCCAGCAGCGAACCAGCTTCGGGTTACGAGCAGTACTTC
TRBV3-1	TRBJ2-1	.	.	CASSQPPGQPRTSASSYNEQFF	TGTGCCAGCAGCCAACCCCCGGGACAGCCAAGAACTAGCGCAAGCTCCTACAATGAGCAGTTCTTC
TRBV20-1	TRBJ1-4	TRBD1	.	CSALHPGQERRILF	TGCAGTGCTCTACACCCGGGACAGGAACGGAGGATCCTTTTT
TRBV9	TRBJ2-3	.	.	CASSVTGTRTDTQYF	TGTGCCAGCAGCGTAACTGGGACACGCACAGATACGCAGTATTTT
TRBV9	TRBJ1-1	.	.	CASSARGIETEAFF	TGTGCCAGCAGCGCAAGGGGTATTGAGACTGAAGCTTTCTTT
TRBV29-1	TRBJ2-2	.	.	CSAGQTNTGELFF	TGCAGCGCCGGACAGACGAACACCGGGGAGCTGTTTTTT
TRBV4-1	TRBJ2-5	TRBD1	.	CASSQHRGQQTQYF	TGCGCCAGCAGCCAGCACAGGGGGCAACAGACCCAGTACTTC
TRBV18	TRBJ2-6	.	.	CASSWTESGANVLTF	TGTGCCAGCTCATGGACAGAGTCTGGGGCCAACGTCCTGACTTTC
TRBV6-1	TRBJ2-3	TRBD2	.	CASNPTSGGPGDTQYF	TGTGCCAGCAACCCGACTAGCGGGGGGCCTGGAGATACGCAGTATTTT
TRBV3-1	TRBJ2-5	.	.	CASSQDREQGGETQYF	TGTGCCAGCAGCCAAGATCGGGAACAGGGCGGCGAGACCCAGTACTTC
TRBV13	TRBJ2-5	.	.	CASSLRVKETQYF	TGTGCCAGCAGCTTACGCGTAAAAGAGACCCAGTACTTC
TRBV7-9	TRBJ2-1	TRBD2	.	CASSLRLAIYNEQFF	TGTGCCAGCAGCTTAAGACTAGCGATCTACAATGAGCAGTTCTTC